What follows describes a single T cell receptor beta chain. Sequencing was performed with immunoSEQ multiplex PCR; in TCRdb, only in-frame clones are kept and a portion is missing. The sample has tens of thousands of clones; approximately 83% are singletons. V was trimmed by 0 bases and J by 8 bases, leaving 7 bases between them. Looked up from germline, CDR1 is KGHSH and CDR2 is LQKENI. CDR3 size: 13 residues. The data derive from a study of blood T cell repertoires in COVID-19. This clonotype was obtained from a man at least 80 years old with acute or convalescent COVID-19. Sample: peripheral blood. This sequence joins TRBV18 and TRBJ1-4; D is ambiguous. CDR3 amino acids: CASSPPVEEKLFF. In DNA, the CDR3 is TGTGCCAGCTCACCACCGGTGGAGGAAAAACTGTTTTTT.